A single sample is the source of the 7 T cell receptor beta chains below, sequenced in a study of T-cell memory formation after mild COVID-19. From the 5' RACE reads, TCRdb called clonotypes with MiXCR, one entry per CDR3 protein. The sample includes 400,000 to 500,000 distinct CDR3 sequences, 20% to 25% of them seen just once. The sequenced material came from PBMCs or a T cell subset sorted from them (not recorded which). These receptors were collected from an adult woman who had mild COVID-19 (a few samples of this study predate the infection). Cell type and time point are not known.

This sequence joins TRBV24-1 and TRBJ2-7; D perhaps matches TRBD1 (7 bases). The germline gives CDR1 KGHDR, CDR2 SFDVKD. V dropped 9 bases and J dropped 2 bases, with 16 bases sitting between them. The CDR3 is 14 amino acids. The CDR3 sequence is CATGGGTEPYEQYF. CDR3 nucleotides: TGTGCCACCGGGGGCGGGACAGAACCCTACGAGCAGTACTTC.

This clonotype was counted a few times. DNA of the CDR3: TGCGCCAGCGGGTGGGGCCTACGGGGCAATGAGCAGTTCTTC. Translating gives CASGWGLRGNEQFF. The gene calls are TRBV23-1 and TRBJ2-1; D tentatively reads TRBD1 or TRBD2 (5 bases each). TRBV23-1 is sorted into the ORF group, with uncertain function. The V end lost 8 bases, the J end lost 6 bases, and 17 bases lay between the germline ends. The CDR3 is 14 residues long.

This clonotype was detected once. The chain employs TRBV6-2 or TRBV6-3 and TRBJ1-2, with D possibly being TRBD1 (5 bases). Trimming removed 9 bases at V and 5 bases at J, with 22 bases between. The CDR3 contains 15 residues. Germline V gene sequence: CDR1 MNHEY, CDR2 SVGEGT. Here the CDR3 reads CARSEIRVSGYGYTF. DNA of the CDR3: TGTGCCAGAAGCGAAATCAGGGTCTCTGGTTATGGCTACACCTTC.

A few counts support this clonotype. The genes are TRBV20-1 and TRBJ1-1; the D gene is possibly TRBD1 (5 bases). The V and J ends lost 3 bases and 10 bases respectively, with 12 bases between them. The germline V gene has CDR1 DFQATT and CDR2 SNEGSKA (reference sequence). This CDR3 is built from 11 residues. CDR3 loop: CSASSRGGAFF. In nucleotides, the CDR3 is TGCAGTGCTAGCTCGCGCGGGGGAGCTTTCTTT.

In this sample, this clonotype turned up many times. This chain links TRBV5-1 with TRBJ2-3, with 9 bases aligning to TRBD1. Looked up from germline, CDR1 is SGHRS and CDR2 is YFSETQ. V was clipped by 4 bases and J by 2 bases; unmatched bases: 5. The CDR3 length is 15 residues. CDR3 nucleotide sequence: TGCGCCAGCAGCCCGGGACAGGGCCACACAGATACGCAGTATTTT. Protein: CASSPGQGHTDTQYF. Variable domain in full (rest from reference TRBV5-1 and TRBJ2-3): KAGVTQTPRYLIKTRGQQVTLSCSPISGHRSVSWYQQTPGQGLQFLFEYFSETQRNKGNFPGRFSGRQFSNSRSEMNVSTLELGDSALYLCASSPGQGHTDTQYFGPGTRLTVL.

The chain employs TRBV29-1 and TRBJ1-1; D gene unclear. V was cut by 6 bases and J by 1 base, with 6 bases left in between. Germline values: CDR1 SQVTM, CDR2 ANQGSEA. This CDR3 contains 11 residues. This CDR3 is CSVPGNTEAFF. The CDR3 DNA reads as TGCAGCGTCCCAGGGAACACTGAAGCTTTCTTT.

A few counts support this clonotype. V gene TRBV24-1 combines with J gene TRBJ2-5; 12 bases are shared with TRBD2. Germline CDR1 KGHDR, CDR2 SFDVKD. This CDR3 is 17 amino acids long. V lost 4 bases and J lost 5; bases outside the gene matches: 10. This CDR3 is CATSEIRLAGEGETQYF. The CDR3 DNA follows: TGTGCCACCAGTGAGATAAGACTAGCGGGAGAGGGGGAGACCCAGTACTTC.